One sample yielded the 31 T cell receptor beta chains listed below, sequenced in a study of blood T cell repertoires in COVID-19 (TCRdb year 2020). Library construction relied on the immunoSEQ multiplex PCR assay. TCRdb took over this immuneACCESS table, retaining in-frame rearrangements with V and J assigned. Such tables are incomplete; in checked studies, under half of the missing clones stem from an unresolved V gene, and the remainder is unexplained. This sample has approximately 70,000 clones in its table, and about 90% of those were observed once. 7% to 9.5% of the sample comes from the top ten. The sample consisted of peripheral blood. The source is a human donor in a cohort sampled during active COVID-19.

V is TRBV27 and J is TRBJ1-2, with D perhaps matching TRBD1 (6 bases). Germline CDR1 is MNHEY and CDR2 is SMNVEV (reference sequence). Trimming removed 8 bases at V and 3 bases at J, with 16 bases between. CDR3 length: 14 amino acids. The CDR3: CASQQGQGHYGYTF. DNA of the CDR3: TGTGCCAGCCAACAGGGTCAGGGACACTATGGCTACACCTTC.

The chain couples TRBV4-1 to TRBJ1-1; D is undetermined. From germline, CDR1 is MGHRA and CDR2 YSYEKL. The CDR3 sequence is 14 residues long. Trimming shortened V by 0 bases and J by 6 bases, and 11 bases separated the two germline ends. Written as DNA, the CDR3 is TGCGCCAGCAGCCAAGATAGGAGGGCAGCTGAAGCTTTCTTT. As protein: CASSQDRRAAEAFF.

V usage is TRBV11-2 and J usage is TRBJ2-1, with TRBD2 as a possible D gene (6 bases). The CDR3 runs 18 residues. Germline V gene data show CDR1 as SGHAT and CDR2 as FQNNGV. Trimming removed 2 bases at V and 0 bases at J, with 17 bases between. DNA for the CDR3: TGTGCCAGCAGCTTATACCGGGGACTGCCGAGCTCCTACAATGAGCAGTTCTTC. It yields the protein CASSLYRGLPSSYNEQFF.

The V call is TRBV27, the J call TRBJ1-2; maybe TRBD1 (5 bases). Trimming removed 5 bases at V and 5 bases at J, with 15 bases between. The CDR3 spans 14 residues. Germline loops: CDR1 MNHEY, CDR2 SMNVEV (reference sequence). The DNA of the CDR3 is TGTGCCAGCAGTCCTCGACAGTACTGGTATGGCTACACCTTC. As protein: CASSPRQYWYGYTF.

V gene TRBV7-1 combines with J gene TRBJ2-6; a weak D match, TRBD1 (5 bases). TRBV7-1 has ORF status, its function being uncertain. The CDR3 is made up of 18 amino acids. Trimming took off 5 bases at V and 9 bases at J, with 26 bases between the two ends. The CDR3 spells CASSKEAHEDKVGNVLTF. In DNA, the CDR3 is TGTGCCAGCAGCAAAGAGGCTCACGAGGACAAAGTCGGCAACGTCCTGACTTTC.

This sequence joins TRBV11-2 and TRBJ1-1; 8 nucleotides match TRBD1. The CDR3 runs to 17 residues. Germline CDR1 is SGHAT and CDR2 is FQNNGV. J gave up 3 bases and V 1 base, and 10 bases lay outside the gene matches. The CDR3 DNA reads as TGTGCCAGCAGCTTAGCGTCGCAGGGGGCGGGGTACACTGAAGCTTTCTTT. Its protein product is CASSLASQGAGYTEAFF.

This chain links TRBV6-2 or TRBV6-3 with TRBJ2-6, with 7 bases aligning to TRBD1. The CDR3 loop spans 16 amino acids. The V gene's germline CDR1 is MNHEY and CDR2 SVGEGT. The V gene end was trimmed by 0 bases and the J gene end by 1 base; junction bases not matched to a gene: 0. The CDR3 bases are TGTGCCAGCAGTTACTCGACAGGGTCTGGGGCCAACGTCCTGACTTTC. It specifies CASSYSTGSGANVLTF.

The chain couples TRBV7-9 to TRBJ2-7; 8 positions agree with TRBD2. Looked up from germline, CDR1 is SEHNR and CDR2 is FQNEAQ (reference sequence). The CDR3 sequence is 12 residues long. The CDR3 DNA sequence: TGTGTAGGAGCGGGACTAGTAAACGAGCAGTACTTC. This gives the protein CVGAGLVNEQYF. The complete variable domain, with remaining parts taken from reference TRBV7-9 and TRBJ2-7, reads DTGVSQNPRHKITKRGQNVTFRCDPISEHNRLYWYRQTLGQGPEFLTYFQNEAQLEKSRLLSDRFSAERPKGSFSTLEIQRTEQGDSAMYLCVGAGLVNEQYFGPGTRLTVT.

This clone was detected a few times. This sequence joins TRBV9 and TRBJ1-2, with D perhaps matching TRBD1 (5 bases). CDR1 and CDR2 from the germline V gene are SGDLS and YYNGEE. Trimming pared 3 bases from V and 6 bases from J, leaving 15 bases between. The CDR3 length is 14 residues. The CDR3 nucleotides are TGTGCCAGCAGCGCCTGGGGGGGTCCCAATGGCTACACCTTC. Translation: CASSAWGGPNGYTF.

The chain has TRBV28 and TRBJ1-1; 7 bases align to TRBD1. The CDR3 consists of 17 residues. V was clipped by 3 bases and J by 0 bases; unmatched bases: 10. Looked up from germline, CDR1 is MDHEN and CDR2 is SYDVKM. CDR3 protein: CASSFGDRVYMNTEAFF. The CDR3 DNA sequence: TGTGCCAGCAGTTTTGGAGACAGGGTGTACATGAACACTGAAGCTTTCTTT.

The rearrangement joins TRBV6-5 to TRBJ1-1; D unresolved. There are 12 residues in the CDR3. The germline gives CDR1 MNHEY, CDR2 SVGAGI. Trimming shortened V by 5 bases and J by 1 base, and 5 bases separated the two germline ends. The CDR3 sequence is CASSPGNTEAFF. In DNA form, the CDR3 reads TGTGCCAGCAGTCCCGGGAACACTGAAGCTTTCTTT.

J is TRBJ1-3 and V is TRBV30; 8 bases agree with TRBD1. Trimming cost V 3 bases and J 0 bases; bases outside gene matches: 16. In germline, CDR1 is GTSNPN, CDR2 SVGIG (reference sequence). The CDR3 totals 19 residues. DNA for the CDR3: TGTGCCTGGAGCTCAGGGGACAGGATTCCTCTATCCTCTGGAAACACCATATATTTT. This sequence encodes CAWSSGDRIPLSSGNTIYF.

V is TRBV19 and J is TRBJ1-1, with D maybe TRBD1 (5 bases). The CDR3 contains 15 residues. The ends were cut back, 0 bases at V and 5 bases at J, with 13 bases in the middle. Germline CDR1 reads LNHDA; CDR2 reads SQIVND (reference sequence). The CDR3 is CASSIEGLGGTEAFF. The DNA of the CDR3 is TGTGCCAGTAGTATAGAAGGTCTCGGGGGAACTGAAGCTTTCTTT.

The V call is TRBV11-2, the J call TRBJ1-1; D is uncertain. CDR1 and CDR2 from the germline V gene are SGHAT and FQNNGV. This CDR3 has 17 amino acids. V was shortened by 5 bases and J by 0 bases, with 19 bases between the two germline ends. DNA for the CDR3: TGTGCCAGCAGCCCGACCTCCGGGAACTACATGAACACTGAAGCTTTCTTT. Translation: CASSPTSGNYMNTEAFF.

The V call is TRBV30, the J call TRBJ1-1; 8 nucleotides agree with TRBD1. Per germline, CDR1 GTSNPN and CDR2 SVGIG (reference sequence). CDR3 length: 13 amino acids. The junction had 6 bases not matched to a gene; V was cut back by 3 bases and J by 6 bases. CDR3 in amino acids: CAWRWQGAAEAFF. CDR3 DNA: TGTGCCTGGAGGTGGCAGGGGGCGGCTGAAGCTTTCTTT.

The J gene is TRBJ2-7, the V gene TRBV15; 7 bases align to TRBD1. The germline CDR1 and CDR2 sequences are LNHNV and YYDKDF (reference sequence). CDR3 size: 15 residues. V trimming: 2 bases; J trimming: 5 bases; junction bases outside the gene matches: 9. The CDR3: CATSRSQTGLHEQYF. The CDR3 DNA sequence: TGTGCCACCAGCAGATCCCAGACAGGGTTGCACGAGCAGTACTTC.

This chain connects TRBV27 to TRBJ2-7; D might be TRBD1 (5 bases). Looked up from germline, CDR1 is MNHEY and CDR2 is SMNVEV (reference sequence). V was shortened by 4 bases and J by 6 bases, with 10 bases between the two germline ends. This CDR3 is built from 12 residues. The CDR3 nucleotides read TGTGCCAGCAGTTCATTAGGGGCCGAGCAGTACTTC. Translated, it gives CASSSLGAEQYF.

The count of this clone is one. This chain uses TRBV19 with TRBJ2-7; 11 positions agree with TRBD2. The CDR3 has 17 amino acids. After removal of 4 bases from V and 1 base from J, the junction contained 9 bases not matched to a gene. The germline gives CDR1 LNHDA, CDR2 SQIVND (reference sequence). The CDR3 sequence: CASSTPGLADNSYEQYF. DNA for the CDR3: TGTGCCAGTAGTACCCCGGGACTAGCGGATAATTCCTACGAGCAGTACTTC.

The rearrangement links TRBV3-1 (or the pseudogene TRBV3-2) to TRBJ2-6; perhaps TRBD2 as D (6 bases). The CDR3 consists of 16 residues. Trimming shortened V by 1 base and J by 2 bases, and 9 bases separated the two germline ends. Per germline, CDR1 LGHDT and CDR2 YNNKEL (reference sequence). This CDR3 is CASSQGGGAGANVLTF. The CDR3 bases are TGTGCCAGCAGCCAAGGGGGAGGAGCTGGGGCCAACGTCCTGACTTTC.

The V gene is TRBV5-1, the J gene TRBJ1-2, with 9 positions matching TRBD1. This CDR3 region has 15 residues. Germline CDR1 is SGHRS and CDR2 is YFSETQ. V dropped 0 bases and J dropped 1; count of bases not matched to a gene: 1. Here the CDR3 reads CASSLGTGDNYGYTF. The DNA of the CDR3 is TGCGCCAGCAGCTTGGGGACAGGGGATAACTATGGCTACACCTTC.

The chain is built from TRBV9 and TRBJ1-1, with unresolved D. The V and J ends lost 4 bases and 1 base respectively, with 14 bases between them. Germline CDR1 and CDR2: SGDLS and YYNGEE. The CDR3 sequence is 15 residues long. CDR3 DNA sequence: TGTGCCAGCAGCCATCTTAATACGGGGAACACTGAAGCTTTCTTT. Its translation: CASSHLNTGNTEAFF.

This sequence joins TRBV30 and TRBJ1-2; D not certain. V was cut by 2 bases and J by 0 bases, with 10 bases left in between. The CDR3 length is 14 residues. Germline CDR1 and CDR2: GTSNPN and SVGIG (reference sequence). The CDR3 DNA reads as TGTGCCTGGAGTAAGGTGGGAGCTAACTATGGCTACACCTTC. It is translated as CAWSKVGANYGYTF.

CDR3 loop: CASSRGQGPNQPQHF. For the CDR3, the DNA is TGCGCCAGCAGCCGCGGACAGGGTCCCAATCAGCCCCAGCATTTT. The chain carries TRBV4-1 and TRBJ1-5; 8 bases line up with TRBD1. This CDR3 contains 15 residues. The germline V gene encodes CDR1 MGHRA and CDR2 YSYEKL. V lost 4 bases to trimming and J lost 3 bases; unmatched junction nucleotides: 5.

The rearrangement links TRBV11-2 to TRBJ2-3; 10 bases map to TRBD2. This CDR3 comprises 16 residues. V was clipped by 2 bases and J by 5 bases; unmatched bases: 7. Germline loops: CDR1 SGHAT, CDR2 FQNNGV. The CDR3 DNA reads as TGTGCCAGCAGCTTACAGCGGGGGGGCCTTAAAGATACGCAGTATTTT. This encodes CASSLQRGGLKDTQYF.

This rearrangement joins TRBV11-2 to TRBJ1-2; 10 bases match TRBD1. J lost 7 bases, V lost 5 bases, and 7 bases had no gene match. CDR1 is SGHAT and CDR2 is FQNNGV in the germline V gene. This CDR3 contains 14 residues. The CDR3 nucleotides read TGTGCCAGCAGCCCCCGACAGGGGGCTGGTGGCTACACCTTC. This translates into CASSPRQGAGGYTF.

The V call is TRBV27, the J call TRBJ2-7; 7 nucleotides agree with TRBD1. CDR1 is MNHEY, CDR2 SMNVEV, per germline (reference sequence). V shed 8 bases, J shed 5 bases, and the junction held 9 bases outside the gene matches. The CDR3 extends over 13 amino acids. This CDR3 is CASSGTEEHEQYF. CDR3 bases: TGTGCCAGCTCCGGGACAGAAGAGCACGAGCAGTACTTC.

This clone was counted a single time. V usage is TRBV5-6 and J usage is TRBJ1-2, with 9 bases matching TRBD1. This CDR3 comprises 15 residues. Germline values: CDR1 SGHDT, CDR2 YYEEEE. Unmatched junction bases numbered 4, after V lost 1 base and J lost 3 bases. The CDR3 DNA reads TGTGCCAGCAGCTTGACGGGACAGGGTGACTATGGCTACACCTTC. It encodes CASSLTGQGDYGYTF.

This CDR3 reads CASSLGTFYEQYF. For the CDR3, the DNA is TGTGCCAGCAGCCTGGGGACTTTCTACGAGCAGTACTTC. V usage is TRBV27 and J usage is TRBJ2-7; D might be TRBD2 (6 bases). V gave up 6 bases and J gave up 3 bases, with 12 bases separating them. Germline-derived CDR1 and CDR2 are MNHEY and SMNVEV (reference sequence). This CDR3 region has 13 residues.

The V gene is TRBV11-2, the J gene TRBJ2-7; possibly TRBD1 for D (6 bases). The CDR3 is 16 amino acids. V was trimmed by 6 bases and J by 0 bases, leaving 18 bases between them. Germline values: CDR1 SGHAT, CDR2 FQNNGV. CDR3 nucleotides: TGTGCCAGCAGTCTATTCGCCTGGGACAACTCCTACGAGCAGTACTTC. Translation: CASSLFAWDNSYEQYF.

The chain couples TRBV21-1 to TRBJ2-7; the table calls TRBD1, which could not be checked here. TRBV21-1 is annotated as a pseudogene. CDR3 length equals 14 residues. Written as DNA, the CDR3 is TGTGCCAGCAGCAAAGGCAGGGGGCAATACGAGCAGTACTTC. This codes for CASSKGRGQYEQYF.

This clone appeared once. This sequence joins TRBV6-5 and TRBJ2-7; 9 positions agree with TRBD1. This CDR3 comprises 16 residues. CDR1 is MNHEY and CDR2 is SVGAGI in the germline V gene. V was clipped by 2 bases and J by 2 bases; unmatched bases: 7. This CDR3 reads CASSYAWDRATYEQYF. The CDR3 DNA sequence: TGTGCCAGCAGTTACGCATGGGACAGGGCGACCTACGAGCAGTACTTC.